The present T cell receptor (beta chain) was sequenced within a study of blood T cell repertoires in COVID-19. On the study more broadly: Samples taken during acute and convalescent COVID-19 were collected in the United States, Italy and Spain. Sources were T cells, B-cell-depleted T cells, or PBMCs; the material itself was cDNA or gDNA.

In the authors' methods: By means of reference gene primer amplification, nucleated cell counts were estimated. The method was immunoSEQ multiplex PCR; TCRdb's version includes in-frame clones alone and lacks a portion of them. That table gives V, J and clone size, and the DNA gave D and trimming. This sample yields 200,000 to 300,000 clones, of which about four fifths are seen a single time; over 7.5% belongs to the top ten. The receptor comes from a woman of 80 years or more with acute or convalescent COVID-19. Sequencing input: peripheral blood.

The CDR3 DNA reads as TGTGCCAGCAGTTCCAGGGGGACAGTCGATGAAAAACTGTTTTTT. Amino acid sequence: CASSSRGTVDEKLFF. The chain is built from TRBV28 and TRBJ1-4, with 7 bases identical to TRBD1. The V gene end was trimmed by 4 bases and the J gene end by 6 bases; junction bases not matched to a gene: 8. Germline values: CDR1 MDHEN, CDR2 SYDVKM. This CDR3 has 15 residues.